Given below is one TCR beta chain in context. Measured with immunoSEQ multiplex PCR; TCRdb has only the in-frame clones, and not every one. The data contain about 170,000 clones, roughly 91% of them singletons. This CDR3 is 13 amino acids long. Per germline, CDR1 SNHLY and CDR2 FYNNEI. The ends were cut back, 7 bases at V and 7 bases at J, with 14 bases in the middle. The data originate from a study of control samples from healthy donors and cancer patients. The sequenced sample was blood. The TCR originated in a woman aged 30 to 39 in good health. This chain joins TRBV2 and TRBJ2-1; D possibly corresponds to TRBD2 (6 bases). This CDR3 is CASTDPSGNEQFF. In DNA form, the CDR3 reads TGTGCCAGCACTGACCCGAGCGGGAATGAGCAGTTCTTC.